Each of the 8 T cell receptor beta chains below was sequenced from the same sample in a study of blood T cell repertoires in COVID-19. Clones were read by immunoSEQ multiplex PCR, and TCRdb kept only the in-frame ones, dropping some. The data hold about 410,000 clones, with 75% to 90% observed a single time. The sequenced sample consisted of peripheral blood. These receptors were taken from a woman aged 40 to 55 with COVID-19, enrolled during active disease.

The chain carries TRBV6-4 and TRBJ1-1; TRBD1 aligns across 7 bases. The CDR3 has 17 amino acids. Germline CDR1 MRHNA, CDR2 SNTAGT. V lost 0 bases and J lost 8; bases outside the gene matches: 15. CDR3 DNA sequence: TGTGCCAGCAGTGACTCGAGCAGGGGGGATCCTATTCTGGAAGCTTTCTTT. Its translation is CASSDSSRGDPILEAFF.

The rearrangement joins TRBV27 to TRBJ1-5; D call uncertain. Trimming pared 6 bases from V and 4 bases from J, leaving 10 bases between. Germline lookup yields CDR1 MNHEY and CDR2 SMNVEV (reference sequence). The CDR3 loop spans 13 amino acids. The CDR3 loop reads CASSPSRNQPQHF. Here the CDR3 DNA reads TGTGCCAGCAGCCCATCCCGGAATCAGCCCCAGCATTTT.

This chain connects TRBV10-3 to TRBJ2-7, with 8 bases that match TRBD2. CDR1 is ENHRY, CDR2 SYGVKD, per germline. The CDR3 is 15 residues long. The ends lost 3 bases at V and 5 bases at J; junction bases unmatched: 9. As DNA, the CDR3 is TGTGCCATCAGTGATCCGGGGACTAGGAATCACGAGCAGTACTTC. This sequence encodes CAISDPGTRNHEQYF.

CDR3 region: CASSPDRGSNQPQHF. The CDR3 bases are TGTGCCAGCAGTCCCGACAGGGGGAGCAATCAGCCCCAGCATTTT. The rearrangement joins TRBV6-5 to TRBJ1-5; TRBD1 matches 9 bases. The V gene's germline CDR1 is MNHEY and CDR2 SVGAGI. V lost 5 bases, J lost 1 base, and 3 bases stayed unmatched. CDR3 length: 15 residues.

The chain recombines TRBV6-2 or TRBV6-3 with TRBJ1-5; TRBD1 aligns across 9 bases. J was trimmed by 5 bases and V by 0 bases; bases with no gene match: 8. Germline-derived CDR1 and CDR2 are MNHEY and SVGEGT. This CDR3 is 17 amino acids long. CDR3 residues: CASSYSIGTGQHQPQHF. Here the CDR3 DNA reads TGTGCCAGCAGTTACTCGATCGGGACAGGGCAACATCAGCCCCAGCATTTT.

The rearrangement joins TRBV5-8 to TRBJ1-4; D is undetermined. Germline CDR1 and CDR2: SGHTS and YDEGEE. The CDR3 sequence is 12 residues long. Trimming took off 1 base at V and 10 bases at J, with 8 bases between the two ends. CDR3 in amino acids: CASSLSRRKLFF. The CDR3 nucleotides are TGTGCCAGCAGCTTGTCTAGAAGAAAACTGTTTTTT.

The rearrangement joins TRBV6-5 to TRBJ2-7, with 8 positions matching TRBD1. J was trimmed by 4 bases and V by 0 bases; bases with no gene match: 5. Germline V lookup: CDR1 MNHEY, CDR2 SVGAGI. The CDR3 is 15 residues long. As DNA, the CDR3 is TGTGCCAGCAGTTACTCCGGACAGGGCGGATACGAGCAGTACTTC. This encodes CASSYSGQGGYEQYF.

The chain employs TRBV19 and TRBJ1-2, with 8 bases aligning to TRBD1. This CDR3 is 13 amino acids long. Germline assignment: CDR1 LNHDA and CDR2 SQIVND (reference sequence). The J segment lost 8 bases and the V segment lost 7 bases, leaving 9 bases of the junction unmatched. This CDR3 reads CASKETGGSGYTF. Written as DNA, the CDR3 is TGTGCCAGTAAGGAAACAGGGGGTTCAGGCTACACCTTC.